Below are 3 T cell receptor beta chains sequenced from a single sample in a study of cytomegalovirus exposure and HLA in healthy donors. Amplification used 60 Vbeta primers and 13 Jbeta primers. Using immunoSEQ multiplex PCR, the repertoire was profiled, and TCRdb retains in-frame clones only, with some absent. This sample yields about 190,000 clones, of which roughly 77% are seen a single time; 4% to 5% belongs to the top ten. Sequencing was done on a sample of PBMCs. All receptors derive from a man under 40 in good health and CMV-seropositive.

The chain carries TRBV21-1 and TRBJ1-2. TRBV21-1 is a pseudogene segment. This CDR3 region has 19 residues. Here the CDR3 DNA reads TGTGCCAGCAGCAAAGTCGCCACAAGGCAGGTCGGGGGGCAATATGGCTACACCTTC. Translation gives CASSKVATRQVGGQYGYTF.

This clone has only one observation. The gene calls are TRBV4-3 and TRBJ2-2; D may be TRBD2 (7 bases). V was cut by 0 bases and J by 5 bases, with 13 bases left in between. The CDR3 has 16 residues. In germline, CDR1 is LGHNA, CDR2 YSLEER. In DNA form, the CDR3 reads TGCGCCAGCAGCCAAGAGGTGGGGGGGCGTACCGGGGAGCTGTTTTTT. It yields the protein CASSQEVGGRTGELFF.

This clone was seen only a few times. The gene calls are TRBV15 and TRBJ1-4; 12 positions match TRBD1. The CDR3 is 16 residues long. V was clipped by 7 bases and J by 8 bases; unmatched bases: 11. CDR1 and CDR2 from the germline V gene are LNHNV and YYDKDF (reference sequence). The CDR3, as DNA: TGTGCCACCAAAGCCGGGACAGGGGGCCTGGGGGAAAAACTGTTTTTT. Encoded protein: CATKAGTGGLGEKLFF. The full variable domain, completed using reference TRBV15 and TRBJ1-4, is DAMVIQNPRYQVTQFGKPVTLSCSQTLNHNVMYWYQQKSSQAPKLLFHYYDKDFNNEADTPDNFQSRRPNTSFCFLDIRSPGLGDTAMYLCATKAGTGGLGEKLFFGSGTQLSVL.